The 14 T cell receptor beta chains reported below all come from one sample, sequenced in a study of shared clonotypes between healthy human individuals (TCRdb year 2020). The library was built by means of the immunoSEQ multiplex PCR assay. TCRdb mirrors the immuneACCESS table, restricted to in-frame sequences. Some clones are absent from its copies; in checked studies, under half trace to an unresolved V gene, and the reason for the others is unknown. Across this sample there are about 1 million clones, with 65% to 75% seen only once. The biggest ten clones account for over 1.3% of the sample. The source material was memory CD4+ T cells sorted from blood. The cell subset or site label on this specimen signifies: CD45RA-negative fraction. The receptors were sampled from a young man in good health.

This sequence joins TRBV30 and TRBJ2-1, with 11 nucleotides matching TRBD2. With V trimmed by 1 base and J by 7 bases, 3 bases remained unmatched. The CDR3 spans 14 residues. Germline V gene lookup returns CDR1 GTSNPN and CDR2 SVGIG (reference sequence). This chain's CDR3 is CAWSGTSGQNEQFF. CDR3 DNA: TGTGCCTGGAGTGGGACTAGCGGGCAAAATGAGCAGTTCTTC.

This clone appeared a few times. The rearrangement links TRBV29-1 to TRBJ1-2; a possible D gene is TRBD1 (5 bases). This CDR3 contains 13 residues. The germline V gene encodes CDR1 SQVTM and CDR2 ANQGSEA. Deletions cut 4 bases from V and 7 bases from J, with 16 bases between. The CDR3 DNA is TGCAGCGTTGTGTCAGGGACGAGGGTTGGCTACACCTTC. It yields the protein CSVVSGTRVGYTF.

The table lists this clone with a count of one. The chain recombines TRBV15 with TRBJ1-4; no firm D call. V was clipped by 0 bases and J by 2 bases, with 7 bases between them. Germline V lookup: CDR1 LNHNV, CDR2 YYDKDF (reference sequence). There are 15 residues in the CDR3. As DNA, the CDR3 is TGTGCCACCAGCAGAGACCGTACCACTAATGAAAAACTGTTTTTT. It codes for CATSRDRTTNEKLFF. Filled out from reference TRBV15 and TRBJ1-4, the complete variable domain reads DAMVIQNPRYQVTQFGKPVTLSCSQTLNHNVMYWYQQKSSQAPKLLFHYYDKDFNNEADTPDNFQSRRPNTSFCFLDIRSPGLGDTAMYLCATSRDRTTNEKLFFGSGTQLSVL.

The rearrangement joins TRBV4-2 to TRBJ2-3; 10 bases agree with TRBD2. The V and J ends lost 5 bases and 5 bases, in that order; junction bases with no gene match: 10. The CDR3 runs to 16 residues. The germline gives CDR1 LGHNA, CDR2 YNFKEQ. The chain's CDR3 is CASSELSGGAQDTQYF. In nucleotides, the CDR3 is TGTGCCAGCAGCGAACTAAGCGGGGGGGCCCAAGATACGCAGTATTTT.

V gene TRBV5-1 combines with J gene TRBJ2-5; 9 bases line up with TRBD1. The CDR3 has 15 residues. The ends lost 0 bases at V and 3 bases at J; junction bases unmatched: 3. In germline, CDR1 is SGHRS, CDR2 YFSETQ. The CDR3 nucleotides read TGCGCCAGCAGCTTGGCCGGGACAGGGAAAGAGACCCAGTACTTC. Amino acids: CASSLAGTGKETQYF.

This clone is a singleton in its sample. The chain is built from TRBV5-4 and TRBJ2-7; TRBD2 aligns across 8 bases. The CDR3 has 12 residues. Per the germline V gene, CDR1 is SGHNT and CDR2 is YYREEE (reference sequence). Trimming took 4 bases from V and 9 from J; bases not matched to a gene: 6. This CDR3 is CASSVDSGVQYF. The CDR3 region has the DNA TGTGCCAGCAGCGTCGATAGCGGGGTGCAGTACTTC.

The chain links TRBV6-1 to TRBJ2-7, with 9 nucleotides matching TRBD2. V shed 4 bases, J shed 2 bases, and the junction held 3 bases outside the gene matches. The CDR3 consists of 14 residues. Germline CDR1 is MNHNS and CDR2 is SASEGT. DNA of the CDR3: TGTGCCAGCAGTGTGACTAGCGGTCCCTACGAGCAGTACTTC. It is translated as CASSVTSGPYEQYF.

The rearrangement uses TRBV30 and TRBJ2-2; 7 nucleotides match TRBD1. V lost 1 base to trimming and J lost 5 bases; unmatched junction nucleotides: 4. The V gene's germline CDR1 is GTSNPN and CDR2 SVGIG (reference sequence). CDR3 length: 14 residues. The DNA of the CDR3 is TGTGCCTGGAGTGCCGGACAGGAGACCGGGGAGCTGTTTTTT. Protein: CAWSAGQETGELFF.

This clone was seen only once. The V call is TRBV10-1, the J call TRBJ2-1; the D gene is possibly TRBD2 (6 bases). This CDR3 spans 15 amino acids. Germline CDR1 WNHNN, CDR2 SYGVQD (reference sequence). Trimming took off 0 bases at V and 2 bases at J, with 8 bases between the two ends. The CDR3 coding sequence is TGCGCCAGCAGTGAGTCGGGCGGGACCTACAATGAGCAGTTCTTC. Translated: CASSESGGTYNEQFF.

V and J are TRBV19 and TRBJ1-5; the D gene is possibly TRBD1 (5 bases). V was trimmed by 2 bases and J by 7 bases, leaving 12 bases between them. Germline values: CDR1 LNHDA, CDR2 SQIVND (reference sequence). CDR3 size: 14 residues. CDR3 loop: CASSIRGEGQPQHF. Written as DNA, the CDR3 is TGTGCCAGTAGTATACGGGGGGAAGGACAGCCCCAGCATTTT.

A note on this clone: The same CDR3 is also encoded by other DNA sequences in this sample. For the CDR3, the DNA is TGCGCCAGCAGCTTGGAGGGGCCTGGGGCCAACGTCCTGACTTTC. It codes for CASSLEGPGANVLTF. The V call is TRBV5-1, the J call TRBJ2-6; D might be TRBD1 (5 bases). Germline V lookup: CDR1 SGHRS, CDR2 YFSETQ. V lost 0 bases to trimming and J lost 2 bases, with 6 bases between them. This CDR3 comprises 15 residues.

This clone appeared once. The chain joins TRBV19 to TRBJ2-3, with D tentatively TRBD1 or TRBD2 (5 bases each). CDR3 size: 15 residues. Trimming took off 5 bases at V and 3 bases at J, with 15 bases between the two ends. CDR1 is LNHDA, CDR2 SQIVND, per germline (reference sequence). The CDR3 nucleotides read TGTGCCAGTAGTCTCAGGGAGTTGTGGACAGATACGCAGTATTTT. It encodes CASSLRELWTDTQYF.

The chain has TRBV18 and TRBJ1-2, with 8 bases fitting TRBD1. J was trimmed by 4 bases and V by 3 bases; bases with no gene match: 4. The germline V gene has CDR1 KGHSH and CDR2 LQKENI. The CDR3 has 14 amino acids. DNA of the CDR3: TGTGCCAGCTCACCTCAGGGGGCGTCCTATGGCTACACCTTC. Protein product: CASSPQGASYGYTF.

This clone has only one observation. This chain links TRBV30 with TRBJ2-5; D possibly corresponds to TRBD1 (5 bases). The germline gives CDR1 GTSNPN, CDR2 SVGIG (reference sequence). The CDR3 loop spans 13 amino acids. Trimming pared 4 bases from V and 1 base from J, leaving 10 bases between. CDR3 nucleotide sequence: TGTGCCTGGAAGGGTGGGGCCCAAGAGACCCAGTACTTC. Encoded protein: CAWKGGAQETQYF.